This TCR beta chain appears in the sequencing data of a study of T cells generated in artificial thymic organoids. Semi-nested PCR with reverse primers in the TRAC or TRBC constant regions amplified each chain separately. One entry per CDR3 protein, called by TCRdb with MiXCR from the 5' RACE reads. The table records several thousand distinct CDR3 sequences, under 40% of them present only once. Worth noting for this clonotype: A much larger clone is a single base away; this may be a read error.

Looked up from germline, CDR1 is SGDLS and CDR2 is YYNGEE. There are 17 residues in the CDR3. Input was 40,000 to 200,000 sorted cells per sample. V is TRBV9 and J is TRBJ2-2; the D call may be TRBD1 or TRBD2 (6 bases each). Specimen: naive CD8+ T cells from blood. Noted subset: CD3+TCRalphabeta+CD8SP T cells; for blood, CD45RO-CCR7+ naive CD8+ T cells. The origin of this receptor is a human donor who gave cord blood stem cells for thymic organoid culture, a cardiac surgery patient who gave postnatal thymus, or a blood donor (not recorded which). DNA of the CDR3: TGTGCCAGCAGCGTAGGTGGGGAAGGGGGGCGCACCGGGGAGCTGGTTTTT. Encoded protein: CASSVGGEGGRTGELVF.